This TCR beta chain was found in a study of cytomegalovirus exposure and HLA in healthy donors. Findings of the study overall: In vitro experiments confirmed that three CMV-associated chains were specific for CMV antigens. Donors were assumed by presence/absence analyses to have roughly uniform sequencing depth.

PCR involved 60 Vbeta and 13 Jbeta primers. Libraries were prepared by immunoSEQ multiplex PCR; TCRdb keeps only in-frame clonotypes and omits some of them. Found here are tens of thousands of clones, roughly 74% of them singletons; the top ten hold under 30%. V was cut by 0 bases and J by 8 bases, with 11 bases left in between. From germline, CDR1 is KGHSH and CDR2 LQKENI. The CDR3 has 14 residues. With regard to this clone: Its cognate antigen is unknown.

This receptor was taken from a woman between 40 and 55 years old in good health and CMV-seropositive. The sequenced sample consisted of PBMCs. The chain employs TRBV18 and TRBJ2-1, with a weak D call TRBD2 (5 bases). CDR3 coding DNA: TGTGCCAGCTCACCACCCTCGAGGGCGGATGAGCAGTTCTTC. This translates into CASSPPSRADEQFF.